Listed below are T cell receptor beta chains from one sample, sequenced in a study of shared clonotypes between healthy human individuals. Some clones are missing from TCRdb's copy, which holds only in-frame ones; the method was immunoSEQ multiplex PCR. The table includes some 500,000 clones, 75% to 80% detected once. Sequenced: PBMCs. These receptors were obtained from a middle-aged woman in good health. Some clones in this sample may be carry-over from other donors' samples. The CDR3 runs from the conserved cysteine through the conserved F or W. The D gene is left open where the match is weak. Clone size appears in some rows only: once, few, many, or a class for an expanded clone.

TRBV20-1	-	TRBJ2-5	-	CSYQGLETQYF	TGCAGTTACCAGGGGCTAGAGACCCAGTACTTC
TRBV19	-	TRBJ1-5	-	CATSPGDYSNQPQHF	TGTGCCACCAGCCCCGGGGATTATAGCAATCAGCCCCAGCATTTT
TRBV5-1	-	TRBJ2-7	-	CASSLDSQVPYEQYF	TGCGCCAGCAGCTTGGACAGCCAGGTCCCTTACGAGCAGTACTTC
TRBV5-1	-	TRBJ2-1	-	CASSLEGGSDNEQFF	TGCGCCAGCAGCTTGGAGGGGGGAAGCGACAATGAGCAGTTCTTC
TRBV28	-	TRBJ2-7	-	CASSLGLDDEQYF	TGTGCCAGCAGTTTGGGCCTGGACGACGAGCAGTACTTC
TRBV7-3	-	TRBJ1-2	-	CASSLTPGEHGYTF	TGTGCCAGCAGCTTAACACCAGGGGAGCATGGCTACACCTTC
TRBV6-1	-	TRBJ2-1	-	CASRGTLLYNEQFF	TGTGCCAGCAGGGGGACCCTCCTATACAATGAGCAGTTCTTC
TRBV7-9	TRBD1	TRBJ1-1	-	CASSPMKGDSSMNTEAFF	TGTGCCAGCAGCCCCATGAAGGGGGACAGTTCCATGAACACTGAAGCTTTCTTT
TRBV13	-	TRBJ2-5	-	CASRGRGETQYF	TGTGCCAGCAGGGGCCGGGGGGAGACCCAGTACTTC
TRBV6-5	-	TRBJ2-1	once	CASSTRGADNEQFF	TGTGCCAGCAGTACCCGGGGGGCCGACAATGAGCAGTTCTTC
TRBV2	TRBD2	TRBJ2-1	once	CATGAGGWNEQFF	TGTGCCACGGGAGCGGGAGGATGGAATGAGCAGTTCTTC
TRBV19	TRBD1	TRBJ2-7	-	CASRSPGQGAYEQYF	TGTGCCAGTAGAAGTCCGGGACAGGGGGCCTACGAGCAGTACTTC
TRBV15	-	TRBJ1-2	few	CATSRDWGGGGYTF	TGTGCCACCAGCAGAGATTGGGGCGGAGGGGGCTACACCTTC
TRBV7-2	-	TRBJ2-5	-	CASSRTRWETQYF	TGTGCCAGCAGCCGGACTCGGTGGGAGACCCAGTACTTC
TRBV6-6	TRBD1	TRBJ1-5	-	CASSSLQGNQPQHF	TGTGCCAGCAGTTCCTTACAGGGGAATCAGCCCCAGCATTTT
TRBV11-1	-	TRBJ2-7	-	CASSVGLEGAYEQYF	TGTGCCAGCAGCGTCGGACTCGAAGGAGCCTACGAGCAGTACTTC
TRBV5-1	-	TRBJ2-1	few	CASSGLSGTGDEQFF	TGCGCCAGCAGCGGCCTTAGCGGGACAGGCGATGAGCAGTTCTTC
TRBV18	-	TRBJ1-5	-	CASSPGEDQPQHF	TGTGCCAGCTCCCCAGGGGAGGATCAGCCCCAGCATTTT
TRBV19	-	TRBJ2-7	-	CASSIDPGRAYEQYF	TGTGCCAGTAGTATAGATCCGGGCAGGGCCTACGAGCAGTACTTC
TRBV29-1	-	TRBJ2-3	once	CSGVSSDTQYF	TGCAGCGGGGTGAGCTCAGATACGCAGTATTTT
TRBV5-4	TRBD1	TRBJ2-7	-	CASSGRDRGRSNYEQYF	TGTGCCAGCAGTGGCCGGGACAGGGGGCGTTCCAACTACGAGCAGTACTTC
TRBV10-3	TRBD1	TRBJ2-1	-	CAISDLQGGASYNEQFF	TGTGCCATCAGTGACCTACAAGGGGGCGCGAGCTACAATGAGCAGTTCTTC
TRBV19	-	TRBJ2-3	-	CASSMTAADTQYF	TGTGCCAGTAGTATGACCGCGGCAGATACGCAGTATTTT
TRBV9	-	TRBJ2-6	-	CASSAPTGTGANVLTF	TGTGCCAGCAGCGCGCCCACAGGAACTGGGGCCAACGTCCTGACTTTC